The 26 T cell receptor beta chains reported below all come from one sample, sequenced in a study of shared clonotypes between healthy human individuals. Clones were read by immunoSEQ multiplex PCR, and TCRdb kept only the in-frame ones, dropping some. The table includes 2,500,000 or so clones, over 85% detected once. The sequenced sample consisted of naive CD4+ T cells from PBMCs. Sample subset: CD45RA+ positively selected. The receptor source for this set is a man in his late teens or twenties in good health. Some clones in this sample may be carry-over from other donors' samples.

The chain links TRBV7-2 to TRBJ2-7; D is unresolved. Germline CDR1 and CDR2: SGHTA and FQGNSA. This CDR3 comprises 14 residues. V lost 0 bases to trimming and J lost 6 bases, with 12 bases between them. The CDR3 loop reads CASSLADIGVEQYF. In DNA, the CDR3 is TGTGCCAGCAGCTTAGCTGACATTGGGGTCGAGCAGTACTTC.

This chain joins TRBV7-2 and TRBJ2-7, with a tentative D call TRBD2 (5 bases). Germline V gives CDR1 SGHTA, CDR2 FQGNSA. The V end lost 3 bases, the J end lost 2 bases, and 14 bases lay between the germline ends. The length of the CDR3 is 15 residues. The DNA for the CDR3 is TGTGCCAGCAGCTTTCGTCTGGCGGAGGCCTACGAGCAGTACTTC. Its protein product is CASSFRLAEAYEQYF.

This sequence joins TRBV30 and TRBJ1-5; TRBD1 might be the D (5 bases). The germline V and J ends were trimmed by 4 bases and 4 bases, with 14 bases remaining between them. This CDR3 comprises 14 residues. Looked up from germline, CDR1 is GTSNPN and CDR2 is SVGIG (reference sequence). The CDR3 is CAWNMLGPNQPQHF. The CDR3 coding sequence is TGTGCCTGGAACATGCTGGGGCCGAATCAGCCCCAGCATTTT.

This clone turned up a few times. The chain employs TRBV11-2 and TRBJ1-2; TRBD1 matches at 7 bases. This CDR3 is 12 amino acids long. The ends lost 6 bases at V and 13 bases at J; junction bases unmatched: 11. From germline, CDR1 is SGHAT and CDR2 FQNNGV. The CDR3 here is CASSTQSRQGTF. The CDR3 DNA reads TGTGCCAGCAGTACTCAGTCACGACAGGGCACCTTC.

This clone has just one count. The J gene is TRBJ2-1, the V gene TRBV28; possibly TRBD1 or TRBD2 for D (5 bases each). Germline V lookup: CDR1 MDHEN, CDR2 SYDVKM. The CDR3 sequence is 15 residues long. Trimming removed 6 bases from V and 10 bases from J, with 22 bases in between. CDR3 DNA: TGTGCCAGCAGATTTGGGGGTGGAAGGGGTAGAGAGCAGTTCTTC. Protein: CASRFGGGRGREQFF.

DNA for the CDR3: TGTGCCAGAAGCCCATCGGGGCACTATAGCGGGAATCGCACAGATACGCAGTATTTT. This translates into CARSPSGHYSGNRTDTQYF. V gene TRBV5-3 combines with J gene TRBJ2-3; 8 nucleotides align to TRBD2. Being an ORF, TRBV5-3 has a function that is uncertain. The CDR3 has 19 amino acids. J was trimmed by 1 base and V by 4 bases; bases with no gene match: 17.

The V and J genes are TRBV6-5 and TRBJ2-7; TRBD1 aligns across 10 bases. Looked up from germline, CDR1 is MNHEY and CDR2 is SVGAGI. The CDR3 length is 15 residues. Germline trimming cut 4 bases from V and 3 bases from J; bases unmatched to any gene: 6. In DNA, the CDR3 is TGTGCCAGCAGTTTAACCCGGGACAGGGGCTACGAGCAGTACTTC. Protein product: CASSLTRDRGYEQYF.

The V and J genes are TRBV28 and TRBJ1-2; a weak D match, TRBD1 (5 bases). The CDR3 consists of 14 residues. Germline CDR1 MDHEN, CDR2 SYDVKM. Trimming pared 3 bases from V and 4 bases from J, leaving 12 bases between. In nucleotides, the CDR3 is TGTGCCAGCAGTTTGGTCACAGGAACCTATGGCTACACCTTC. Translating gives CASSLVTGTYGYTF.

The chain uses TRBV5-6 and TRBJ2-5; 11 bases match TRBD2. After removal of 4 bases from V and 5 bases from J, the junction contained 10 bases not matched to a gene. The germline V gene encodes CDR1 SGHDT and CDR2 YYEEEE. The CDR3 loop spans 16 amino acids. The DNA of the CDR3 is TGTGCCAGCAGCCCGGGACTAGCGGCCAGCCGGGAGACCCAGTACTTC. Its translation: CASSPGLAASRETQYF. Looking up the rest from reference TRBV5-6 and TRBJ2-5 gives the full variable domain: DAGVTQSPTHLIKTRGQQVTLRCSPKSGHDTVSWYQQALGQGPQFIFQYYEEEERQRGNFPDRFSGHQFPNYSSELNVNALLLGDSALYLCASSPGLAASRETQYFGPGTRLLVL.

The chain has TRBV28 and TRBJ1-5; a possible D gene is TRBD1 (6 bases). The CDR3 runs to 15 residues. Germline-derived CDR1 and CDR2 are MDHEN and SYDVKM. Trimming removed 5 bases at V and 1 base at J, with 12 bases between. CDR3 DNA sequence: TGTGCCAGCAGTATCACAGGGATCAGCAATCAGCCCCAGCATTTT. It is translated as CASSITGISNQPQHF.

The chain recombines TRBV13 with TRBJ2-7; TRBD1 aligns across 9 bases. V shed 5 bases and J 3 bases; nucleotides not matched to a gene: 5. Germline CDR1 and CDR2: PRHDT and FYEKMQ (reference sequence). The CDR3 totals 14 residues. The CDR3 protein is CASSTQTGGYEQYF. The CDR3 nucleotides read TGTGCCAGCAGCACCCAGACAGGGGGCTACGAGCAGTACTTC.

V and J are TRBV6-1 and TRBJ1-5; TRBD1 aligns across 8 bases. CDR3 length: 13 residues. CDR1 and CDR2 (germline): MNHNS, SASEGT. Germline trimming cut 8 bases from V and 4 bases from J; bases unmatched to any gene: 4. In DNA form, the CDR3 reads TGTGCCAGCTTTACAGGGGGGAATCAGCCCCAGCATTTT. Amino acid sequence: CASFTGGNQPQHF.

This chain links TRBV5-4 with TRBJ1-2; D unclear. Trimming took 4 bases from V and 2 from J, leaving 9 bases between them. Per germline, CDR1 SGHNT and CDR2 YYREEE (reference sequence). The CDR3 has 13 amino acids. The CDR3 coding sequence is TGTGCCAGCAGCAAGGACGGGAACTATGGCTACACCTTC. Amino acid sequence: CASSKDGNYGYTF.

V and J are TRBV5-1 and TRBJ2-6; D unresolved. The V and J ends lost 5 bases and 6 bases respectively, with 3 bases between them. From germline, CDR1 is SGHRS and CDR2 YFSETQ. The CDR3 extends over 11 amino acids. This chain's CDR3 is CASSSANVLTF. The CDR3 DNA reads as TGCGCCAGCAGTTCGGCCAACGTCCTGACTTTC.

This clone was seen just once. The chain joins TRBV6-5 to TRBJ2-5; 10 nucleotides agree with TRBD1. The end of the DNA is better explained by TRBJ2-7, so the J call may be wrong. This CDR3 region has 15 residues. Germline V CDR1 and CDR2: MNHEY, SVGAGI. CDR3 coding DNA: TGTGCCAGCAGGAGGGACAGGGGCCCCCCCCACGAGCAGTACTTC. Amino acid sequence: CASRRDRGPPHEQYF.

The V call is TRBV6-5, the J call TRBJ1-5; TRBD1 might be the D (6 bases). Germline lookup yields CDR1 MNHEY and CDR2 SVGAGI. V dropped 6 bases and J dropped 7 bases, with 16 bases sitting between them. The CDR3 loop spans 14 amino acids. The DNA for the CDR3 is TGTGCCAGCAGCCGTGACAGGACATGGCAGCCCCAGCATTTT. This sequence encodes CASSRDRTWQPQHF.

The rearrangement uses TRBV2 and TRBJ1-4; the match to TRBD1 covers 7 bases. The CDR3 loop spans 13 amino acids. Germline V gene sequence: CDR1 SNHLY, CDR2 FYNNEI. V dropped 5 bases and J dropped 10; count of bases not matched to a gene: 7. As DNA, the CDR3 is TGTGCCAGCAGTCCCGGACAGGCTCGAAAACTGTTTTTT. It codes for CASSPGQARKLFF.

The gene calls are TRBV10-3 and TRBJ2-7; 15 bases match TRBD2. The trim removed 4 bases at V and 4 bases at J, leaving 5 bases unmatched. Germline V gene sequence: CDR1 ENHRY, CDR2 SYGVKD. The CDR3 covers 16 residues. The CDR3 spells CAISGGTSGRIYEQYF. The CDR3 region has the DNA TGTGCCATCAGTGGCGGGACTAGCGGGAGGATTTACGAGCAGTACTTC.

V is TRBV7-2 and J is TRBJ2-7, with D perhaps TRBD2 (5 bases). The CDR3 has 15 amino acids. The V end was cut by 5 bases, the J end by 2 bases, with 16 bases between. From germline, CDR1 is SGHTA and CDR2 FQGNSA. CDR3 DNA sequence: TGTGCCAGCAGCGCTGTTCGCGGAGGCACCTACGAGCAGTACTTC. It specifies CASSAVRGGTYEQYF.

The chain has TRBV28 and TRBJ2-5; D perhaps matches TRBD2 (6 bases). Trimming removed 2 bases from V and 5 bases from J, with 21 bases in between. The CDR3 is made up of 17 amino acids. From germline, CDR1 is MDHEN and CDR2 SYDVKM. CDR3 in amino acids: CASSLPLSGSARETQYF. The CDR3 DNA follows: TGTGCCAGCAGTTTACCGCTTAGCGGTTCTGCCCGGGAGACCCAGTACTTC. The full variable domain, completed using reference TRBV28 and TRBJ2-5, is DVKVTQSSRYLVKRTGEKVFLECVQDMDHENMFWYRQDPGLGLRLIYFSYDVKMKEKGDIPEGYSVSREKKERFSLILESASTNQTSMYLCASSLPLSGSARETQYFGPGTRLLVL.

This clone was detected once. For the CDR3, the DNA is TGTGCCAGCAGTCCGAAGACACTTAGCACAGATACGCAGTATTTT. Translated, it gives CASSPKTLSTDTQYF. The chain employs TRBV28 and TRBJ2-3; no firm D call. Germline-derived CDR1 and CDR2 are MDHEN and SYDVKM. CDR3 length: 15 residues. Trimming pared 5 bases from V and 0 bases from J, leaving 12 bases between.

The CDR3 DNA reads TGTGCCAGCAGCCAGGAGGGTAAGGGGAATGAAAAACTGTTTTTT. Its protein product is CASSQEGKGNEKLFF. The V call is TRBV9, the J call TRBJ1-4; D may be TRBD1 (5 bases). This CDR3 spans 15 amino acids. V was cut by 4 bases and J by 5 bases, with 15 bases left in between. Germline V CDR1 and CDR2: SGDLS, YYNGEE. Full variable domain (remainder filled in from reference TRBV9 and TRBJ1-4): DSGVTQTPKHLITATGQRVTLRCSPRSGDLSVYWYQQSLDQGLQFLIQYYNGEERAKGNILERFSAQQFPDLHSELNLSSLELGDSALYFCASSQEGKGNEKLFFGSGTQLSVL.

The chain joins TRBV5-1 to TRBJ1-2; D ambiguous. The CDR3 spans 12 residues. Trimming pared 4 bases from V and 0 bases from J, leaving 4 bases between. Germline-derived CDR1 and CDR2 are SGHRS and YFSETQ. This chain's CDR3 is CASSISNYGYTF. The CDR3 DNA sequence: TGCGCCAGCAGCATCTCTAACTATGGCTACACCTTC. The entire variable domain, with the rest obtained from reference TRBV5-1 and TRBJ1-2, is as follows: KAGVTQTPRYLIKTRGQQVTLSCSPISGHRSVSWYQQTPGQGLQFLFEYFSETQRNKGNFPGRFSGRQFSNSRSEMNVSTLELGDSALYLCASSISNYGYTFGSGTRLTVV.

The rearrangement links TRBV29-1 to TRBJ2-7; 7 bases are shared with TRBD1. The CDR3 is 17 amino acids. V was pared by 4 bases and J by 2 bases, with 17 bases of the junction left unmatched. Germline loops: CDR1 SQVTM, CDR2 ANQGSEA. The DNA for the CDR3 is TGCAGCGTTGTGGGTCCCCGGGACAGCGGTCCAACCTACGAGCAGTACTTC. Translating gives CSVVGPRDSGPTYEQYF.

The chain combines TRBV14 with TRBJ2-7, with D perhaps matching TRBD2 (6 bases). The CDR3 spans 15 residues. Germline assignment: CDR1 SGHDN and CDR2 FVKESK. The germline V and J ends were trimmed by 1 base and 3 bases, with 13 bases remaining between them. The CDR3 reads CASSQGLVGVYEQYF. CDR3 DNA: TGTGCCAGCAGCCAAGGACTAGTAGGCGTCTACGAGCAGTACTTC.

The chain links TRBV19 to TRBJ1-2, with TRBD1 matching 7 bases. The CDR3 length is 14 residues. After removal of 7 bases from V and 4 bases from J, the junction contained 9 bases not matched to a gene. Germline CDR1 reads LNHDA; CDR2 reads SQIVND (reference sequence). The CDR3 DNA is TGTGCCAGTACCGACAGGGTGATCTCCTATGGCTACACCTTC. Its protein product is CASTDRVISYGYTF.